This TCR beta chain was identified during a study of blood T cell repertoires in COVID-19. The CDR3 contains 16 residues. Generated by immunoSEQ multiplex PCR, the TCRdb table keeps only in-frame clones and is missing some. The table records more than 25,000 clones, approximately 80% of them present only once. The gene calls are TRBV1 and TRBJ1-2. TRBV1 is shown as a pseudogene. This sequence was found in a man between 65 and 80 years old with active COVID-19. The source material was peripheral blood. CDR3 nucleotide sequence: TGCACCAGCAGCCCCCAGAGGCGAGGGCCCGGGAATGGCTACACCTTC. Protein: CTSSPQRRGPGNGYTF.